This TCR beta chain came from a study of CD8 T cells in ankylosing spondylitis. General study results and limits: Past studies reported some motif variants in reactive arthritis synovial fluid and blood. Researchers report that disease-linked clones proved CD8+ and relatively rare in peripheral blood. Ankylosing spondylitis blood appeared to carry a characteristic TCR beta motif of several highly homologous variants.

In the case of this clonotype: Its antigen is unknown.

This CDR3 has 13 amino acids. Germline lookup yields CDR1 MNHEY and CDR2 SVGEGT. Trimming at V came to 7 bases and at J to 7 bases, leaving 6 bases not matched to a gene. Construction of TCR beta libraries was performed using quantitative 5'-RACE with molecular barcodes. Each CDR3 protein gets one entry after TCRdb re-called the 5' RACE reads with MiXCR. The table lists 250,000 or so distinct CDR3 sequences, more than 15% of them singletons. Sequencing was carried out using blood, either unsorted or a sorted T cell fraction (not recorded which). The rearrangement links TRBV6-2 or TRBV6-3 to TRBJ2-7; 11 nucleotides align to TRBD2. This receptor was taken from a male donor with ankylosing spondylitis or in good health (not recorded which). DNA for the CDR3: TGTGCCAGCACACTAGCGGGAGTGGAAGAGCAGTACTTC. Translated, it gives CASTLAGVEEQYF.